The T cell receptor (beta chain) described here comes from a study of blood T cell repertoires in COVID-19. As for the study in general: Specimens from acute and convalescent COVID-19 originated in the United States, Italy and Spain. T cells, B-cell-depleted T cells, or PBMCs supplied cDNA or gDNA.

Authors' processing steps: Reference gene primer amplification in the assay estimated nucleated cell counts. Measured with immunoSEQ multiplex PCR; TCRdb has only the in-frame clones, and not every one. D and trimming were read from the DNA, whereas the V and J calls and clone size are those reported in that table. The table includes a few hundred thousand clones, around nine tenths detected once. This CDR3 region has 15 residues. Germline V lookup: CDR1 LNHDA, CDR2 SQIVND (reference sequence). The V and J ends lost 7 bases and 4 bases, in that order; junction bases with no gene match: 11. The receptor comes from a man aged 40-50 years who had recovered from COVID-19. The sequenced material came from peripheral blood. This chain links TRBV19 with TRBJ2-3; 7 bases are a match to TRBD1. CDR3 amino acids: CASTGFDRVADTQYF. The CDR3 DNA is TGTGCCAGTACGGGTTTCGACAGGGTGGCAGATACGCAGTATTTT.